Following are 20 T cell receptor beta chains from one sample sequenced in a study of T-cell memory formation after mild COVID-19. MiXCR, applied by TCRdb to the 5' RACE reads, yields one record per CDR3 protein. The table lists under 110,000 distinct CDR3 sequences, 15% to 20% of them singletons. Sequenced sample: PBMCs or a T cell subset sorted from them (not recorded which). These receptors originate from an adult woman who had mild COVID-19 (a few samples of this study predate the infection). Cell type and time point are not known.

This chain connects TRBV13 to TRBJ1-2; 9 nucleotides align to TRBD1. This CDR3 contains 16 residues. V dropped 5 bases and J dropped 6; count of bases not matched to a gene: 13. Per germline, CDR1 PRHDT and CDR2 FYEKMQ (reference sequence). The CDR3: CASSQGFRTGAHGYTF. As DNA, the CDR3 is TGTGCCAGCAGCCAGGGGTTTCGGACAGGGGCCCATGGCTACACCTTC.

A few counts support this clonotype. This CDR3 is CASSPPGIGDTQYF. The CDR3 coding sequence is TGTGCCAGCAGCCCCCCAGGGATTGGGGATACGCAGTATTTT. The rearrangement joins TRBV6-5 to TRBJ2-3, with D tentatively TRBD1 (5 bases). V gave up 6 bases and J gave up 6 bases, with 16 bases separating them. The CDR3 is 14 amino acids. The germline CDR1 and CDR2 sequences are MNHEY and SVGAGI.

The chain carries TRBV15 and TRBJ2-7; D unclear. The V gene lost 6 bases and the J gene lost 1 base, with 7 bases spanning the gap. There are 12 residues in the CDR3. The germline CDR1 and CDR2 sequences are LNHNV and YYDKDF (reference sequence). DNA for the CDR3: TGTGCCACCAGATCCAGATCCTACGAGCAGTACTTC. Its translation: CATRSRSYEQYF.

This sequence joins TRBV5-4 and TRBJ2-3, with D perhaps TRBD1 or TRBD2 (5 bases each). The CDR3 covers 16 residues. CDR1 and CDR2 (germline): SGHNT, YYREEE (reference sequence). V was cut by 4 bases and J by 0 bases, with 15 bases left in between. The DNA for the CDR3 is TGTGCCAGCAGCGAAAGGGACCGCGATAGCACAGATACGCAGTATTTT. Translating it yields CASSERDRDSTDTQYF.

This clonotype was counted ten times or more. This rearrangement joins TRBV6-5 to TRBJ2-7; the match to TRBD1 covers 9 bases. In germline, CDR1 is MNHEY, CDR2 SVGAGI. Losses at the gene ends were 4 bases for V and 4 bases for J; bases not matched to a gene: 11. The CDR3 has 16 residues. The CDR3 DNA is TGTGCCAGCAGTTTAGAATCCCGGGACAGGGTGTACGAGCAGTACTTC. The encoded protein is CASSLESRDRVYEQYF.

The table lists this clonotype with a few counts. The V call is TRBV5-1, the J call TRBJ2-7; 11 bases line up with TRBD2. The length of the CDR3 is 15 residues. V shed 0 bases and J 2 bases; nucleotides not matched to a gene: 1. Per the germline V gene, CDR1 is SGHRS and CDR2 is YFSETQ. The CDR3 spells CASSLATSGAYEQYF. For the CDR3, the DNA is TGCGCCAGCAGCTTGGCGACTAGCGGGGCCTACGAGCAGTACTTC.

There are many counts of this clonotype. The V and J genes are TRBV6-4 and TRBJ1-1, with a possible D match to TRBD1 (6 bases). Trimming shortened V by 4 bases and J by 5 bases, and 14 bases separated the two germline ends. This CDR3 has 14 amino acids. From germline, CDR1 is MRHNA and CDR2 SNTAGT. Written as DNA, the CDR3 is TGTGCCAGCAGTGTGCTAGGGGGGGCTACTGAAGCTTTCTTT. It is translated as CASSVLGGATEAFF.

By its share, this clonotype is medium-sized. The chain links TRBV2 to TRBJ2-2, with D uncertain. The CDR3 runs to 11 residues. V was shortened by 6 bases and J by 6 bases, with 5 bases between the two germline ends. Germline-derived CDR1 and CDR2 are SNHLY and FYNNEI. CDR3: CASRAPGELFF. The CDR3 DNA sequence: TGTGCCAGCAGAGCGCCCGGGGAGCTGTTTTTT.

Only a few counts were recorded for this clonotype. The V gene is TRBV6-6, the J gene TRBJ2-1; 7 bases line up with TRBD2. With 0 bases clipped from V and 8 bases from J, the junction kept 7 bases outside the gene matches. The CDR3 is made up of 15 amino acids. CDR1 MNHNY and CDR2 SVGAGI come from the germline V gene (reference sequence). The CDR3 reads CASSYSGGGPDEQFF. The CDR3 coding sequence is TGTGCCAGCAGTTACTCAGGCGGGGGTCCGGATGAGCAGTTCTTC.

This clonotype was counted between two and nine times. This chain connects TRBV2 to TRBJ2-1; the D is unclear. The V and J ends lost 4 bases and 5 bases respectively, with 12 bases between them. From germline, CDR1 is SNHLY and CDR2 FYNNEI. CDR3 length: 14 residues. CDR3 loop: CASSAAGPDNEQFF. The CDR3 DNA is TGTGCCAGCAGTGCCGCCGGGCCAGACAATGAGCAGTTCTTC.

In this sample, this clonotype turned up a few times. DNA for the CDR3: TGTGCCAGCAGCTCTACGCTCCTAGAGACCCAGTACTTC. Its translation: CASSSTLLETQYF. The rearrangement uses TRBV7-3 and TRBJ2-5, with no clear D. The CDR3 runs 13 residues. CDR1 is SGHTA and CDR2 is FQGTGA in the germline V gene. Trimming shortened V by 4 bases and J by 4 bases, and 10 bases separated the two germline ends.

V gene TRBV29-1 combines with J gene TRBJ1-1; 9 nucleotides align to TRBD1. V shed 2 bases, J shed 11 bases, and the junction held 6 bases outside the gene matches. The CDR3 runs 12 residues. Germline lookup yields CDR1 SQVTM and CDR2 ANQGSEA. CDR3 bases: TGCAGCGTTGAACTAGGGACAGGGTACGCTTTCTTT. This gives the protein CSVELGTGYAFF.

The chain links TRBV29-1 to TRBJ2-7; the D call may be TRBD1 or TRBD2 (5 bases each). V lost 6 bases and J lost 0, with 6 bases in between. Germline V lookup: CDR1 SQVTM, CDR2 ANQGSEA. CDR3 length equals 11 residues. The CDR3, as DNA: TGCAGCGTGGGGACCTCCTACGAGCAGTACTTC. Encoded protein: CSVGTSYEQYF.

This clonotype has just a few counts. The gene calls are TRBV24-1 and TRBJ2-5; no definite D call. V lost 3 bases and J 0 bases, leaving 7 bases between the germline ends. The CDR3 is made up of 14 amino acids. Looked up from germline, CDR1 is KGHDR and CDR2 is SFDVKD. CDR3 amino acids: CATSDGRNQETQYF. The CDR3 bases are TGTGCCACCAGTGATGGGCGGAACCAAGAGACCCAGTACTTC.

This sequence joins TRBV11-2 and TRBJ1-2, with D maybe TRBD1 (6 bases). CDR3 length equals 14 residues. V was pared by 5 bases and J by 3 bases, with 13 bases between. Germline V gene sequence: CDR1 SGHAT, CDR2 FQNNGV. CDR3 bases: TGTGCCAGCAGCACGACGACAGGAGACTATGGCTACACCTTC. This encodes CASSTTTGDYGYTF.

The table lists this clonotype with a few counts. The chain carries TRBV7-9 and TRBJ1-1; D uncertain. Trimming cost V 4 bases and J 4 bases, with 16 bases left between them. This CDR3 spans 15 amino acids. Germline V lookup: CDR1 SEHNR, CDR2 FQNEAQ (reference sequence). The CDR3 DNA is TGTGCCAGCAGCTACCCGATAAGGCCAGGCACTGAAGCTTTCTTT. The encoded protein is CASSYPIRPGTEAFF.

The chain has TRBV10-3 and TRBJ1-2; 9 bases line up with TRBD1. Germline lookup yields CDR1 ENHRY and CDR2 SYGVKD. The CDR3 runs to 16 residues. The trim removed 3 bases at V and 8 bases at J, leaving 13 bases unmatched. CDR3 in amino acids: CAISDGPGQGSGGYTF. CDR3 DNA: TGTGCCATCAGTGATGGTCCCGGACAGGGGTCTGGCGGCTACACCTTC.

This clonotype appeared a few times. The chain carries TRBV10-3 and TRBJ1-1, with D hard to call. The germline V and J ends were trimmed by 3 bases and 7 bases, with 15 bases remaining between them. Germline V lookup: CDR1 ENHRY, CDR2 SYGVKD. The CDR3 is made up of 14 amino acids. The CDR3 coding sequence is TGTGCCATCAGTGATGAAAGGAAAGGTAGTGAAGCTTTCTTT. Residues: CAISDERKGSEAFF.

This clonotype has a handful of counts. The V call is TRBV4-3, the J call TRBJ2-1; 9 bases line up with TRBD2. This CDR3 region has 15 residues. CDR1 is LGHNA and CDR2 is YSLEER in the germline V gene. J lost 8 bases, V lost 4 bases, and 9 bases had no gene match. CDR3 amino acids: CASSRAGGGDYEQFF. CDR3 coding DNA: TGCGCCAGCAGCCGCGCGGGAGGGGGGGACTATGAGCAGTTCTTC.

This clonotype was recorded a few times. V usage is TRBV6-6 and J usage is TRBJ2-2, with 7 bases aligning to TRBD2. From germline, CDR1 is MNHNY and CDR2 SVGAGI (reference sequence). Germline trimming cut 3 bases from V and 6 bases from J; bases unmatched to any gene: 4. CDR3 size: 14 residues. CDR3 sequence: CASSYTLAAGELFF. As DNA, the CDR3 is TGTGCCAGCAGTTATACCCTAGCGGCCGGGGAGCTGTTTTTT.